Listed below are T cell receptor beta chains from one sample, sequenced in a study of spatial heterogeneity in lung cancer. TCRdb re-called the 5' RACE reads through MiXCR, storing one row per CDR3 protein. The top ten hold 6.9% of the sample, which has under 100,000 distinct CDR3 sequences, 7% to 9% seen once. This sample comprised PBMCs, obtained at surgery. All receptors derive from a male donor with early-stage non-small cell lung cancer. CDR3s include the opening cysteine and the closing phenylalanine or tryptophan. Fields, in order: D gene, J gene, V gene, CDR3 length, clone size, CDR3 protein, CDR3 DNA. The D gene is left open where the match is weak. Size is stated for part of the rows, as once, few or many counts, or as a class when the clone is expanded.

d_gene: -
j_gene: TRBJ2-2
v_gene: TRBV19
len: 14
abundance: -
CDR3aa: CASSIWGNTGELFF
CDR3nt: TGTGCCAGTAGTATATGGGGGAACACCGGGGAGCTGTTTTTT

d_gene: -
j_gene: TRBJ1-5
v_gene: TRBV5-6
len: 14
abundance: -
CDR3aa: CASSTATGKGPQHF
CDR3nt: TGTGCCAGCAGCACAGCGACGGGGAAAGGGCCCCAGCATTTT

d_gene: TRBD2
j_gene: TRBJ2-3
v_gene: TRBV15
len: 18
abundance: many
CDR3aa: CATSGSPPSGTRTDTQYF
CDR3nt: TGTGCCACCAGCGGAAGCCCGCCCAGCGGGACGAGGACAGATACGCAGTATTTT

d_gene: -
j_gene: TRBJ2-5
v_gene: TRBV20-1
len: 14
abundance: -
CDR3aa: CSARDWYSQETQYF
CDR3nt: TGCAGTGCTAGAGATTGGTACAGCCAAGAGACCCAGTACTTC

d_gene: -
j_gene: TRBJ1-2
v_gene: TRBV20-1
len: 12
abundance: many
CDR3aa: CSASKGNYGYTF
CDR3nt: TGCAGTGCTAGTAAGGGTAACTATGGCTACACCTTC

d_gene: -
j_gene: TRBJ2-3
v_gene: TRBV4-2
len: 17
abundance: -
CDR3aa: CASSQVGQSSATDTQYF
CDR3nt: TGTGCCAGCAGCCAAGTAGGACAGTCTAGTGCCACAGATACGCAGTATTTT

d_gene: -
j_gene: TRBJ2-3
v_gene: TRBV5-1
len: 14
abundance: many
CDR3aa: CASSLVGPTDTQYF
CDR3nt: TGCGCCAGCAGCTTAGTGGGCCCCACAGATACGCAGTATTTT

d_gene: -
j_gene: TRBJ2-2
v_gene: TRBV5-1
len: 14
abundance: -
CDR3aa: CASSLAGPDGELFF
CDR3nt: TGCGCCAGCAGCTTGGCTGGGCCAGACGGGGAGCTGTTTTTT

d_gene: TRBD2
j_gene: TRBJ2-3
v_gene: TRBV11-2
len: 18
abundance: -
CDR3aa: CASSLISRAGISTDTQYF
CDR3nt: TGTGCCAGCAGCCTCATTAGTCGAGCGGGGATTAGCACAGATACGCAGTATTTT

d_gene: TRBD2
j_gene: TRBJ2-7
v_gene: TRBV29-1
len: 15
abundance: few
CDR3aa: CSVAGTSGGAYEQYF
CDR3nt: TGCAGCGTCGCCGGGACTAGCGGGGGGGCTTACGAGCAGTACTTC

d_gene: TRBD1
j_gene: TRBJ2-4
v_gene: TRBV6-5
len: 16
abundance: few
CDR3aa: CASSYGQGRAKNIQYF
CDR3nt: TGTGCCAGCAGTTATGGACAGGGGAGGGCCAAAAACATTCAGTACTTC

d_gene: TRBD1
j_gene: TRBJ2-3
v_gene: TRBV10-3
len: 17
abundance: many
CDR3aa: CAISASGTGSSTDTQYF
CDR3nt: TGTGCCATCAGTGCCTCCGGGACAGGGTCTAGCACAGATACGCAGTATTTT

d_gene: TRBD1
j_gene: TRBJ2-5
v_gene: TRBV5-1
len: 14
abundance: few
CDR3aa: CASSMGQLQETQYF
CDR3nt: TGCGCCAGCAGCATGGGACAGCTCCAAGAGACCCAGTACTTC

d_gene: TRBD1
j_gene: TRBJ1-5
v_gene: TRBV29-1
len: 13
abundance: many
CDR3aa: CSVTTGVNQPQHF
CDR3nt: TGCAGCGTAACGACAGGGGTCAATCAGCCCCAGCATTTT

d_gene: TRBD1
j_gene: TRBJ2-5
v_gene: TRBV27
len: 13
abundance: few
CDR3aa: CASSPGTGETQYF
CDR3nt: TGTGCCAGCAGTCCCGGGACAGGAGAGACCCAGTACTTC

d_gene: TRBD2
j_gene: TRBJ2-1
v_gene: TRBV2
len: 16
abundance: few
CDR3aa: CASSGTGTSGSNEQFF
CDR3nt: TGTGCCAGCAGTGGTACCGGGACTAGCGGGAGTAATGAGCAGTTCTTC

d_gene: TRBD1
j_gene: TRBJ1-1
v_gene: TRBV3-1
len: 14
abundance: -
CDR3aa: CASSLGQVNTEAFF
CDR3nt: TGTGCCAGCAGCCTGGGACAGGTGAACACTGAAGCTTTCTTT

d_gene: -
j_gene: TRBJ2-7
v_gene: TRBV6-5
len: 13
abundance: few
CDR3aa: CASSYSPIHEQYF
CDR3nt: TGTGCCAGCAGTTACTCCCCAATCCACGAGCAGTACTTC

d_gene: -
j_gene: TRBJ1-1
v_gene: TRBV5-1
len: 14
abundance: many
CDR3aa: CASTWEGRNTEAFF
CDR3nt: TGCGCCAGCACTTGGGAGGGTAGGAACACTGAAGCTTTCTTT

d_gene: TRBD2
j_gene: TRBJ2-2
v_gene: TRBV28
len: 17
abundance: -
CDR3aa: CASSLPSGRKNTGELFF
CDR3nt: TGTGCCAGCAGTTTACCTAGCGGGAGAAAGAACACCGGGGAGCTGTTTTTT